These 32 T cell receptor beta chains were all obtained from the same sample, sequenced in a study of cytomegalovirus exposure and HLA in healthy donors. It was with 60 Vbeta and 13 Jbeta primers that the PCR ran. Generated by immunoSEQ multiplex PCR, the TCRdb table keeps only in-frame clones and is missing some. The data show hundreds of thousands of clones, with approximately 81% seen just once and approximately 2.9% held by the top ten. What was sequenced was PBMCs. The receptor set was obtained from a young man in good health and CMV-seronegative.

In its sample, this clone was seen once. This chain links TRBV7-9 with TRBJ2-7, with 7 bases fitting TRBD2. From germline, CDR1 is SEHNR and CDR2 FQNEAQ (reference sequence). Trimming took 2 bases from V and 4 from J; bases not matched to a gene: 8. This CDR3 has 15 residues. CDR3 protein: CASSLSRDYQYEQYF. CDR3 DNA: TGTGCCAGCAGCTTATCCCGGGACTACCAATACGAGCAGTACTTC.

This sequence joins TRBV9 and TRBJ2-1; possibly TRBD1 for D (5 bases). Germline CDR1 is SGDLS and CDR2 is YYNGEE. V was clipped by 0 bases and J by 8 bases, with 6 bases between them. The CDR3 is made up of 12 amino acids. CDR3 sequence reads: CASSVEGHEQFF. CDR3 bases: TGTGCCAGCAGCGTAGAGGGGCATGAGCAGTTCTTC.

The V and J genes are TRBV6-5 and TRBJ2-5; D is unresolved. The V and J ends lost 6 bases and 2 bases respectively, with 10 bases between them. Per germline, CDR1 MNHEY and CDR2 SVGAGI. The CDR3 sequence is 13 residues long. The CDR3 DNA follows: TGTGCCAGCAGGCTAACAGTTCAAGAGACCCAGTACTTC. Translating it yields CASRLTVQETQYF.

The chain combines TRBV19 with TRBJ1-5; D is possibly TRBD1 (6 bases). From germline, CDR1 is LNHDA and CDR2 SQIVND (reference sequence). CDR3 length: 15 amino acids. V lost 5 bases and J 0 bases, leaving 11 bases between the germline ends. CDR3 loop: CASSYRDGSNQPQHF. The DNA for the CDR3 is TGTGCCAGTAGTTACAGGGATGGTAGCAATCAGCCCCAGCATTTT.

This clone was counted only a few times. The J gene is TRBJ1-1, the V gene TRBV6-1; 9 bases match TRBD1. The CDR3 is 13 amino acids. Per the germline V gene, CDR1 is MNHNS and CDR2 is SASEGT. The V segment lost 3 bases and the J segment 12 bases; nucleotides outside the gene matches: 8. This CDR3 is CASSERQGGTTFF. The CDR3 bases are TGTGCCAGCAGTGAGAGACAGGGGGGAACAACTTTCTTT.

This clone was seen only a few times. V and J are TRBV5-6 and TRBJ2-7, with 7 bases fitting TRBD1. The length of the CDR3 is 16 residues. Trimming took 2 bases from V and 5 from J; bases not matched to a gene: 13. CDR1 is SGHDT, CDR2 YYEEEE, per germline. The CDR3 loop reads CASSFRWDSPVDEQYF. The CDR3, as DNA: TGTGCCAGCAGCTTTCGCTGGGACAGCCCCGTGGACGAGCAGTACTTC.

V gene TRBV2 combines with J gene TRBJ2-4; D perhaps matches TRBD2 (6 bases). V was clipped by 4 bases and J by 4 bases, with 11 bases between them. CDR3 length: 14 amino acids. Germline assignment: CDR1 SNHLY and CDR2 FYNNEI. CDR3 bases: TGTGCCAGCAGTGTGGCGGGAACTAAAAACATTCAGTACTTC. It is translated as CASSVAGTKNIQYF.

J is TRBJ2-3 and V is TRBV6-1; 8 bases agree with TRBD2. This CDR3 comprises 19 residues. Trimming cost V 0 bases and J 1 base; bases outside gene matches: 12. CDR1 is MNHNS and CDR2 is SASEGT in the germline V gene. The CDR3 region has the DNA TGTGCCAGCAGTGAAGCTCGGCTAGCGGGCGCCGCCGGCACAGATACGCAGTATTTT. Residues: CASSEARLAGAAGTDTQYF.

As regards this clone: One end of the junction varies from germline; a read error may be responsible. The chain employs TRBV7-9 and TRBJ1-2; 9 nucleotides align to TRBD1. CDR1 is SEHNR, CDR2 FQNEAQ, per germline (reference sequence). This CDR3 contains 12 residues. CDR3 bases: TGTGCCAGCAGCTTGACAGGGGGGAGTTACGGTTTC. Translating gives CASSLTGGSYGF. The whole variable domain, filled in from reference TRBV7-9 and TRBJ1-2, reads DTGVSQNPRHKITKRGQNVTFRCDPISEHNRLYWYRQTLGQGPEFLTYFQNEAQLEKSRLLSDRFSAERPKGSFSTLEIQRTEQGDSAMYLCASSLTGGSYGFGSGTRLTVV.

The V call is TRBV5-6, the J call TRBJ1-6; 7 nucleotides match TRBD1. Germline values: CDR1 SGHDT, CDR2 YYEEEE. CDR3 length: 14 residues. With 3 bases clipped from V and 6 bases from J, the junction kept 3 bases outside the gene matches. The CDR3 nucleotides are TGTGCCAGCAGCTGGGACAGACCTAATTCACCCCTCCACTTT. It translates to CASSWDRPNSPLHF.

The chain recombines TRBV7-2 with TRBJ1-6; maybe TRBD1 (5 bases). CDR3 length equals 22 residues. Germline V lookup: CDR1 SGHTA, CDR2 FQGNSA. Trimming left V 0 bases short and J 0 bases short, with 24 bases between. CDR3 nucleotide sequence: TGTGCCAGCAGCTTAGCAGACGACAGACTTCCTAACATTAGCTCCTATAATTCACCCCTCCACTTT. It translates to CASSLADDRLPNISSYNSPLHF.

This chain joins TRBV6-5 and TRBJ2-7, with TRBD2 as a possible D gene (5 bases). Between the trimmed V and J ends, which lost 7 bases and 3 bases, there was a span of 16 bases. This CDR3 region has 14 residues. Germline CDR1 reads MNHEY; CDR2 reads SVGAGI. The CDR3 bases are TGTGCCAGCAAGGAAGGCCTCGGGGTCTACGAGCAGTACTTC. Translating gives CASKEGLGVYEQYF.

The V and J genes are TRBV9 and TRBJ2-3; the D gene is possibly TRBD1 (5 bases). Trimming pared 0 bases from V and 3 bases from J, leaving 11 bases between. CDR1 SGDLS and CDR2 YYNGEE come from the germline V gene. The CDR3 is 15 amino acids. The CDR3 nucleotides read TGTGCCAGCAGCGTAGAGTGGGGCAGGACAGATACGCAGTATTTT. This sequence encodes CASSVEWGRTDTQYF.

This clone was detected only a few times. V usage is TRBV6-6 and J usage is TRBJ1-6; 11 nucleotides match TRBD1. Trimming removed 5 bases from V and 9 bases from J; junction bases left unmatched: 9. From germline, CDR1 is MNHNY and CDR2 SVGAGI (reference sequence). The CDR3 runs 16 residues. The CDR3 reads CASSGRDRGSSSPLHF. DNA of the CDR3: TGTGCCAGCAGTGGTCGGGACAGGGGGTCCAGTTCACCCCTCCACTTT.

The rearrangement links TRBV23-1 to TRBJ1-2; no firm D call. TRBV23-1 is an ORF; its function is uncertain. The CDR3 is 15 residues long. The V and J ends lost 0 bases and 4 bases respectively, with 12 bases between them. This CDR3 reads CASSQSPGPIYGYTF. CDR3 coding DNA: TGCGCCAGCAGTCAATCACCAGGTCCTATCTATGGCTACACCTTC.

The CDR3 sequence: CASSLQGVDSNQPQHF. The CDR3 DNA is TGCGCCAGCAGCTTGCAGGGGGTGGATAGCAATCAGCCCCAGCATTTT. This sequence joins TRBV5-1 and TRBJ1-5; 7 bases line up with TRBD1. The CDR3 extends over 16 amino acids. V was clipped by 1 base and J by 0 bases; unmatched bases: 4. The germline gives CDR1 SGHRS, CDR2 YFSETQ.

The CDR3 loop reads CASSYTQIAEAFF. The DNA for the CDR3 is TGTGCCAGCAGTTACACCCAGATCGCTGAAGCTTTCTTT. The chain joins TRBV28 to TRBJ1-1, with unresolved D. The CDR3 has 13 residues. Germline V gene data show CDR1 as MDHEN and CDR2 as SYDVKM. Deletions cut 4 bases from V and 6 bases from J, with 12 bases between.

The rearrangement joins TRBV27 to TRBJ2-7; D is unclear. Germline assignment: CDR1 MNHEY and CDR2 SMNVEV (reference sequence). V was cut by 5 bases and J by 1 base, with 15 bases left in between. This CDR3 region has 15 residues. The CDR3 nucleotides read TGTGCCAGCAGTCTAATGGGCCCAGCTTCCTACGAGCAGTACTTC. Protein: CASSLMGPASYEQYF.

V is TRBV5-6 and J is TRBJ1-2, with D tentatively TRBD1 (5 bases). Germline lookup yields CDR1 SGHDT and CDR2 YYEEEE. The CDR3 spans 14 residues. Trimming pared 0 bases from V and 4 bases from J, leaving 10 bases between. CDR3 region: CASSLGQKAYGYTF. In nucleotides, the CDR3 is TGTGCCAGCAGCTTGGGACAGAAGGCCTATGGCTACACCTTC.

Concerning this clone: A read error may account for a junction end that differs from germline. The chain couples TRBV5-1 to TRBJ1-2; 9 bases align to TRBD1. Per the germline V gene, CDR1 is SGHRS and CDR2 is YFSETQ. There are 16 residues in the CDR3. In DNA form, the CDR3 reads TGCGCCAGCAGCTACAGGACAGGGGACGGAAGCTATGGCCACACCTTC. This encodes CASSYRTGDGSYGHTF.

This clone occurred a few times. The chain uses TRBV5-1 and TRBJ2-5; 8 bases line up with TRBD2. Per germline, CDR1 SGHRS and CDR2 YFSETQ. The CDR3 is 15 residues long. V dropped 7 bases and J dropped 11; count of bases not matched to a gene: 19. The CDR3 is CASAPGGASGGEQYF. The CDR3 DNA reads TGCGCCAGCGCCCCAGGAGGTGCCTCGGGGGGGGAGCAGTACTTC.

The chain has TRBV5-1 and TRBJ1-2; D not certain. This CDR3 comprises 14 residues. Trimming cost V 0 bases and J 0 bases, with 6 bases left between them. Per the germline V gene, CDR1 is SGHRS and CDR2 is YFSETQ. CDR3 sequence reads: CASSLEGANYGYTF. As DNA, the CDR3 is TGCGCCAGCAGCTTGGAAGGAGCTAACTATGGCTACACCTTC.

CDR3 residues: CASSEASHRSTDTQYF. As DNA, the CDR3 is TGTGCCAGCAGTGAAGCGAGCCACAGGTCCACAGATACGCAGTATTTT. This chain joins TRBV2 and TRBJ2-3; tentative D call: TRBD1 (5 bases). This CDR3 region has 16 residues. CDR1 SNHLY and CDR2 FYNNEI come from the germline V gene. V dropped 0 bases and J dropped 2 bases, with 12 bases sitting between them.

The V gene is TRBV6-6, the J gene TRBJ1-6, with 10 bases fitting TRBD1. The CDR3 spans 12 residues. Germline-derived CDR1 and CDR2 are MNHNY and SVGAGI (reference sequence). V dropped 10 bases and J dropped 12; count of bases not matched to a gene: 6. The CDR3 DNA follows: TGTGCCATCCGACAGGGGGCTAAACCCCTCCACTTT. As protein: CAIRQGAKPLHF.

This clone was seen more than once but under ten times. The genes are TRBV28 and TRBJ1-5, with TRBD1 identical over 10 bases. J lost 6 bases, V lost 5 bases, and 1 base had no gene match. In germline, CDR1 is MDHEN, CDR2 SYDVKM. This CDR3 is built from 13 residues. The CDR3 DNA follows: TGTGCCAGCAGTGGGACAGGGGTTCAGCCCCAGCATTTT. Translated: CASSGTGVQPQHF.

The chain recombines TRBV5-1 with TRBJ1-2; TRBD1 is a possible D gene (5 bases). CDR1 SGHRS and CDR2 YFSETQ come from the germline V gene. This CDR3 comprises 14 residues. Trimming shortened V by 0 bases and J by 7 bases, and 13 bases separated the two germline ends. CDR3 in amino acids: CASSLEAGSSGYTF. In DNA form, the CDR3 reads TGCGCCAGCAGCTTGGAAGCAGGGTCTTCTGGCTACACCTTC. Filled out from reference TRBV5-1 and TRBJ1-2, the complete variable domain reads KAGVTQTPRYLIKTRGQQVTLSCSPISGHRSVSWYQQTPGQGLQFLFEYFSETQRNKGNFPGRFSGRQFSNSRSEMNVSTLELGDSALYLCASSLEAGSSGYTFGSGTRLTVV.

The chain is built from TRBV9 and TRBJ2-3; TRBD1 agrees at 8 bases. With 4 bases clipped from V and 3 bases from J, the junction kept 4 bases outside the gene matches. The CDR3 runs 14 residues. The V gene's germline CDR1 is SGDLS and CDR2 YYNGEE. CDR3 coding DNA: TGTGCCAGCAGCTCCGACAGGGGAACAGATACGCAGTATTTT. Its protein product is CASSSDRGTDTQYF. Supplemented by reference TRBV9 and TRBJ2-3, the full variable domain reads DSGVTQTPKHLITATGQRVTLRCSPRSGDLSVYWYQQSLDQGLQFLIQYYNGEERAKGNILERFSAQQFPDLHSELNLSSLELGDSALYFCASSSDRGTDTQYFGPGTRLTVL.

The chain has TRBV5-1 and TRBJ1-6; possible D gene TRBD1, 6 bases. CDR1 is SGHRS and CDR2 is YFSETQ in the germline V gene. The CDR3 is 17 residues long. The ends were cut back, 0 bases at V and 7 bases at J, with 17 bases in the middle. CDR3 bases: TGCGCCAGCAGCTTGGCACAGACAGGCAGTAGGAATTCACCCCTCCACTTT. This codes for CASSLAQTGSRNSPLHF.

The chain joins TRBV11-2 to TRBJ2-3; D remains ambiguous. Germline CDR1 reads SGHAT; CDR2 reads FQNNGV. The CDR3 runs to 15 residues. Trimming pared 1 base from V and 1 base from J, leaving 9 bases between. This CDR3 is CASSLVYSGTDTQYF. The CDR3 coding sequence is TGTGCCAGCAGCTTAGTATATTCGGGCACAGATACGCAGTATTTT. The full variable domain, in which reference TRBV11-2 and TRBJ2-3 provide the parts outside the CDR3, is EAGVAQSPRYKIIEKRQSVAFWCNPISGHATLYWYQQILGQGPKLLIQFQNNGVVDDSQLPKDRFSAERLKGVDSTLKIQPAKLEDSAVYLCASSLVYSGTDTQYFGPGTRLTVL.

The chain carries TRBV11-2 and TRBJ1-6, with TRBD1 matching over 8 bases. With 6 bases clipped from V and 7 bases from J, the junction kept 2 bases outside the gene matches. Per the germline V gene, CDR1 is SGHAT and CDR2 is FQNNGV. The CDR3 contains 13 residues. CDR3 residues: CASSGQGNSPLHF. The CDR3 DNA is TGTGCCAGCAGTGGACAGGGAAATTCACCCCTCCACTTT.

This CDR3 is CASSLTWTGGWNTIYF. The CDR3 DNA is TGTGCCAGCAGCTTAACGTGGACAGGGGGTTGGAACACCATATATTTT. The chain links TRBV7-2 to TRBJ1-3, with TRBD1 identical over 10 bases. The CDR3 spans 16 residues. Per the germline V gene, CDR1 is SGHTA and CDR2 is FQGNSA. V lost 2 bases to trimming and J lost 7 bases; unmatched junction nucleotides: 8.

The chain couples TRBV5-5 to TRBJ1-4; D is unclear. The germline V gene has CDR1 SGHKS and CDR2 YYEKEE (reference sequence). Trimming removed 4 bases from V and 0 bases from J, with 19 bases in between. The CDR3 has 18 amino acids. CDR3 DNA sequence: TGTGCCAGCAGCCCTGAGCCAAGTAGACTAGCAACTAATGAAAAACTGTTTTTT. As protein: CASSPEPSRLATNEKLFF.